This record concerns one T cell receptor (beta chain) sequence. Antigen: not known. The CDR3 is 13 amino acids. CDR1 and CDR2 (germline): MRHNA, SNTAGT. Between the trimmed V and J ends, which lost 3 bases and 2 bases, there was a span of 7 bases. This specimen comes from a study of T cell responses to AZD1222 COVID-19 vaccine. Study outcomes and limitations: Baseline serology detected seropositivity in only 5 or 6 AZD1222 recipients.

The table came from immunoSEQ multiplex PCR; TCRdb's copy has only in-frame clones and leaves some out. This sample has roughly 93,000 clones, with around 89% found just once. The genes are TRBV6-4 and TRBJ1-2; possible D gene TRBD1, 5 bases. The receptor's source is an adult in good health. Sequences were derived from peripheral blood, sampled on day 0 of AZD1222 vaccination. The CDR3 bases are TGTGCCAGCAGTGAAGGGGTCAACTATGGCTACACCTTC. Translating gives CASSEGVNYGYTF.